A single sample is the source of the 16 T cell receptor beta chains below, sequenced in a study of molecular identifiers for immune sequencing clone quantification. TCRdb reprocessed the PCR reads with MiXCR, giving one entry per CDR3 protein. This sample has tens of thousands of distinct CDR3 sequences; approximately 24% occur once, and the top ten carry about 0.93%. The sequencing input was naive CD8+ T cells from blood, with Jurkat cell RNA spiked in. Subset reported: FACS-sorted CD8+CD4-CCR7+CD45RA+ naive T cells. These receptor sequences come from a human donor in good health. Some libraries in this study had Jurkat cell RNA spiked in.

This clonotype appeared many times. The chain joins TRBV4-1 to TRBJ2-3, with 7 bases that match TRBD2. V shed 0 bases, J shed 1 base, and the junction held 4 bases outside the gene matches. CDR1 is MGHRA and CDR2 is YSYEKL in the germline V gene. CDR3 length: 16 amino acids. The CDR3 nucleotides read TGCGCCAGCAGCCAAGAACTGGCGGGGGGCACAGATACGCAGTATTTT. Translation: CASSQELAGGTDTQYF.

As DNA, the CDR3 is TGTGCCAGCAGTACGCGGACAGGGGGCGGTGAAAAACTGTTTTTT. It codes for CASSTRTGGGEKLFF. The chain combines TRBV12-3 or TRBV12-4 with TRBJ1-4; 11 nucleotides align to TRBD1. CDR3 length: 15 amino acids. Trimming took 5 bases from V and 7 from J; bases not matched to a gene: 6.

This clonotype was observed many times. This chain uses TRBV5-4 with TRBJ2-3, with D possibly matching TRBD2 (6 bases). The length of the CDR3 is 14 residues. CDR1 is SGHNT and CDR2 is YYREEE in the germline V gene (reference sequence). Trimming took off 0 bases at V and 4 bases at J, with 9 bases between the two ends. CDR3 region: CASSLGTSPDTQYF. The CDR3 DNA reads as TGTGCCAGCAGCTTGGGAACTAGCCCAGATACGCAGTATTTT.

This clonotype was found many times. The CDR3: CASSQDGRGSNQPQHF. As DNA, the CDR3 is TGCGCCAGCAGCCAAGACGGCAGGGGTAGCAATCAGCCCCAGCATTTT. The V gene is TRBV4-1, the J gene TRBJ1-5; a possible D gene is TRBD1 (6 bases). The CDR3 has 16 residues. Trimming stripped 0 bases from V and 0 bases from J, with 9 bases between. Germline V gene lookup returns CDR1 MGHRA and CDR2 YSYEKL.

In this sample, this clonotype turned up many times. CDR3 sequence: CASSVSGGGNTGELFF. CDR3 nucleotide sequence: TGTGCCAGCAGCGTATCAGGGGGCGGAAACACCGGGGAGCTGTTTTTT. V gene TRBV9 combines with J gene TRBJ2-2; the match to TRBD1 covers 8 bases. The CDR3 contains 16 residues. Germline CDR1 SGDLS, CDR2 YYNGEE. V trimming: 1 base; J trimming: 2 bases; junction bases outside the gene matches: 4. Full variable domain (remainder filled in from reference TRBV9 and TRBJ2-2): DSGVTQTPKHLITATGQRVTLRCSPRSGDLSVYWYQQSLDQGLQFLIQYYNGEERAKGNILERFSAQQFPDLHSELNLSSLELGDSALYFCASSVSGGGNTGELFFGEGSRLTVL.

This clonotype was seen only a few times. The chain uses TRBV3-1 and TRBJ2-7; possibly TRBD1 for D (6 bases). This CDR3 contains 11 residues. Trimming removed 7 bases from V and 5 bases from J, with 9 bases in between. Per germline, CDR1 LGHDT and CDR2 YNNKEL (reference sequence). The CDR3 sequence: CASTQGHEQYF. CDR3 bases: TGTGCCAGCACCCAGGGGCACGAGCAGTACTTC.

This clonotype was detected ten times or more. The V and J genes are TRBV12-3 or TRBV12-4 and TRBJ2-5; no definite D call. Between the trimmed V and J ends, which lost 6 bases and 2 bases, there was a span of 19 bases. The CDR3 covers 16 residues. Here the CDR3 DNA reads TGTGCCAGCAGCCCAAACCGAGGCGACGCGCAAGAGACCCAGTACTTC. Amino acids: CASSPNRGDAQETQYF.

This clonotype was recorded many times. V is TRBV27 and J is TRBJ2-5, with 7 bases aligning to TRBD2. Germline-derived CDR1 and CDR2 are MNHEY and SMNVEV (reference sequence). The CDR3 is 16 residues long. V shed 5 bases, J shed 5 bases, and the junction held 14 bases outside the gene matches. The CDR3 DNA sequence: TGTGCCAGCAGTCGCGCCGGGACTATCCCTGGGGAGACCCAGTACTTC. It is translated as CASSRAGTIPGETQYF.

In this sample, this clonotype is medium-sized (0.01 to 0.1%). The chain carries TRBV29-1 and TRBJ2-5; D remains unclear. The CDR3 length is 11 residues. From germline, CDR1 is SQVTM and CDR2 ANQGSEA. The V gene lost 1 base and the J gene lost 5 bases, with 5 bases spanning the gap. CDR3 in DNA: TGCAGCGTTGAAGTCTTCGAGACCCAGTACTTC. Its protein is CSVEVFETQYF.

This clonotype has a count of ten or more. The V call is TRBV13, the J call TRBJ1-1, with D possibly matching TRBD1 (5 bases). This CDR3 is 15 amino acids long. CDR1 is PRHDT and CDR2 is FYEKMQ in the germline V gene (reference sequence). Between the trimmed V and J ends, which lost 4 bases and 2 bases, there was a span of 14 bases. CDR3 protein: CASSWAGTDNTEAFF. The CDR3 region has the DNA TGTGCCAGCAGCTGGGCCGGGACGGATAACACTGAAGCTTTCTTT.

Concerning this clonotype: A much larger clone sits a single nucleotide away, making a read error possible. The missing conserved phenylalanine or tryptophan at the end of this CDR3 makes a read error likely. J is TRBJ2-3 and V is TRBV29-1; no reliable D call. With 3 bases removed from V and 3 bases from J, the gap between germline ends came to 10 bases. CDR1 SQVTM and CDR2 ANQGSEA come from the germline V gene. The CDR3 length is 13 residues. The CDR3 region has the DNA TGCAGCGTTGATGGGCCTATAACAGATACGCAGTATTCT. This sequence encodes CSVDGPITDTQYS.

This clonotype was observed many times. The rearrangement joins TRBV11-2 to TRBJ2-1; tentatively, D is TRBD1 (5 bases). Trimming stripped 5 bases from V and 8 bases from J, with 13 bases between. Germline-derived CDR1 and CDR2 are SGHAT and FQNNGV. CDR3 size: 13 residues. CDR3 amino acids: CASSPTVGHEQFF. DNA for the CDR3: TGTGCCAGCAGCCCAACAGTGGGGCATGAGCAGTTCTTC.

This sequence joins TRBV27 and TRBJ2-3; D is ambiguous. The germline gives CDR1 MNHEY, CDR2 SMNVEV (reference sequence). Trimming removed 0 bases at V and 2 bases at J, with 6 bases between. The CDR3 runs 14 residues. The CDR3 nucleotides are TGTGCCAGCAGTTTATCACTGCACACAGATACGCAGTATTTT. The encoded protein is CASSLSLHTDTQYF.

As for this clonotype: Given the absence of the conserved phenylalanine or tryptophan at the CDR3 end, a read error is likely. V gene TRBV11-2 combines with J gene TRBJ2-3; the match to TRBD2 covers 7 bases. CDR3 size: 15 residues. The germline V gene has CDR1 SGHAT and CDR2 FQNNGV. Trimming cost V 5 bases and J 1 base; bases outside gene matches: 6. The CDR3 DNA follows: TGTGCCAGCAGCATACAGCGGGACGGCACAGATACGCAGTATCTT. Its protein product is CASSIQRDGTDTQYL.

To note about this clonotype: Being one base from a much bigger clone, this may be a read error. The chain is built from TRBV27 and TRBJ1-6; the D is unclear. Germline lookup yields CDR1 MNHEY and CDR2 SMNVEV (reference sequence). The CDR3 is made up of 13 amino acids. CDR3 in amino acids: CASSLAYNSPLPF. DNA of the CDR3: TGTGCCAGCAGTTTGGCCTATAATTCACCCCTCCCCTTT.

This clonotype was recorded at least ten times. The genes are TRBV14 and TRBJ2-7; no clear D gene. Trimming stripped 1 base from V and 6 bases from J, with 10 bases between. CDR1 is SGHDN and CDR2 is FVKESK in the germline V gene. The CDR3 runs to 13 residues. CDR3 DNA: TGTGCCAGCAGCCAAGGGCCTGCGAGCGAGCAGTACTTC. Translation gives CASSQGPASEQYF.